This TCR beta chain was profiled in a study of shared clonotypes between healthy human individuals. Study-wide findings and caveats: Genetic and exposure-history diversity was limited by the few donors.

Profiling relied on immunoSEQ multiplex PCR, and the TCRdb table lists in-frame clones only, not all of them. Of 2.5 million or so clones listed, more than 80% are singletons. Donors comprised only Caucasian adults living in Nashville, Tennessee. Points on this clone: Its antigen remains unidentified.

Germline V gene data show CDR1 as SEHNR and CDR2 as FQNEAQ (reference sequence). Trimming pared 5 bases from V and 0 bases from J, leaving 9 bases between. The CDR3 extends over 14 amino acids. The sample comprised naive CD4+ T cells sorted from blood. The subset: CD45RA+ positively selected. This receptor was taken from a man younger than 35 in good health. The V gene is TRBV7-9, the J gene TRBJ2-3, with D hard to call. The CDR3 is CASSPDTSTDTQYF. In nucleotides, the CDR3 is TGTGCCAGCAGCCCCGACACTAGCACAGATACGCAGTATTTT. The full variable domain, in which reference TRBV7-9 and TRBJ2-3 provide the parts outside the CDR3, is DTGVSQNPRHKITKRGQNVTFRCDPISEHNRLYWYRQTLGQGPEFLTYFQNEAQLEKSRLLSDRFSAERPKGSFSTLEIQRTEQGDSAMYLCASSPDTSTDTQYFGPGTRLTVL.